The rows below give T cell receptor beta chains drawn from one sample of a study of beta chain features in type 1 diabetes. Assay used: immunoSEQ multiplex PCR; TCRdb lists only in-frame clones, some missing. Among fewer than 450,000 clones, approximately 13% were seen once, and the ten largest hold over 0.014%. The sequencing input was naive CD4+ T cells from blood. The receptors derive from a woman in her late teens or twenties with type 1 diabetes. Each CDR3 is given with its conserved first and last residue. A D gene is named only where the DNA matches it firmly. Only part of the rows carry a size: once, few, many, or a class if the clone is expanded.

>14|TRBV6-1|TRBJ1-1|once|.
CASSEYRASTEAFF
TGTGCCAGCAGTGAATACAGGGCAAGCACTGAAGCTTTCTTT
>12|TRBV30|TRBJ1-2|few|.
CAWLNGGNGYTF
TGTGCCTGGCTAAACGGGGGTAATGGCTACACCTTC
>14|TRBV19|TRBJ1-2|few|.
CASSIARLSYGYTF
TGTGCCAGTAGTATAGCGCGGCTGTCCTATGGCTACACCTTC
>17|TRBV27|TRBJ1-5|few|.
CASSLRPTGRNNQPQHF
TGTGCCAGCAGTTTACGACCCACAGGCCGGAACAATCAGCCCCAGCATTTT
>16|TRBV7-9|TRBJ2-7|few|TRBD1
CASSFRRTGRSDEQYF
TGTGCCAGCAGCTTTCGCCGGACAGGGCGATCTGACGAGCAGTACTTC
>16|TRBV7-3|TRBJ2-5|.|TRBD1
CASSSYRDRGLETQYF
TGTGCCAGCAGCTCATACCGGGACAGGGGACTGGAGACCCAGTACTTC
>13|TRBV4-1|TRBJ1-2|.|.
CASSPIISSLVTF
TGCGCCAGCAGCCCGATAATTTCGTCGCTAGTCACCTTC
>13|TRBV28|TRBJ2-7|few|TRBD1
CASSSGQTYEQYF
TGTGCCAGCAGTTCGGGACAGACCTACGAGCAGTACTTC
>13|TRBV30|TRBJ2-7|.|TRBD1
CAWSADRAYEQYF
TGTGCCTGGAGTGCTGACAGGGCCTACGAGCAGTACTTC
>13|TRBV7-2|TRBJ2-2|few|.
CASSFGQSGELFF
TGTGCCAGCAGCTTCGGACAGTCCGGGGAGCTGTTTTTT
>11|TRBV30|TRBJ1-2|.|.
CAFNRVYGYTF
TGTGCCTTCAACAGGGTCTATGGCTACACCTTC
>18|TRBV29-1|TRBJ2-1|few|TRBD2
CSVERNSGRVSSYNEQFF
TGCAGCGTTGAAAGGAATAGCGGGAGGGTTAGCTCCTACAATGAGCAGTTCTTC
>18|TRBV7-2|TRBJ2-4|.|.
CASSPRQEHTLAKNIQYF
TGTGCCAGCAGCCCCCGACAGGAACATACGCTAGCCAAAAACATTCAGTACTTC
>15|TRBV5-1|TRBJ2-2|few|TRBD2
CASSLYLAGAGELFF
TGCGCCAGCAGCTTGTACCTAGCGGGAGCCGGGGAGCTGTTTTTT
>16|TRBV29-1|TRBJ2-3|few|TRBD2
CSVGKASGGAKDTQYF
TGCAGCGTTGGAAAGGCTAGCGGAGGGGCTAAGGATACGCAGTATTTT
>19|TRBV28|TRBJ2-4|few|.
CASSLPPHAEGLAKNIQYF
TGTGCCAGCAGTTTACCTCCACACGCGGAGGGATTAGCCAAAAACATTCAGTACTTC
>12|TRBV11-2|TRBJ2-1|few|.
CASSFIYNEQFF
TGTGCCAGCAGTTTTATCTACAATGAGCAGTTCTTC
>17|TRBV28|TRBJ2-3|few|TRBD2
CASSPGTSGRGTDTQYF
TGTGCCAGCAGTCCCGGGACTAGCGGGAGGGGCACAGATACGCAGTATTTT
>14|TRBV14|TRBJ1-2|few|.
CASSQDDRHYGYTF
TGTGCCAGCAGCCAAGACGACAGGCACTATGGCTACACCTTC
>12|TRBV28|TRBJ1-1|.|TRBD1
CATFRGKAEAFF
TGTGCCACCTTCAGGGGGAAAGCTGAAGCTTTCTTT